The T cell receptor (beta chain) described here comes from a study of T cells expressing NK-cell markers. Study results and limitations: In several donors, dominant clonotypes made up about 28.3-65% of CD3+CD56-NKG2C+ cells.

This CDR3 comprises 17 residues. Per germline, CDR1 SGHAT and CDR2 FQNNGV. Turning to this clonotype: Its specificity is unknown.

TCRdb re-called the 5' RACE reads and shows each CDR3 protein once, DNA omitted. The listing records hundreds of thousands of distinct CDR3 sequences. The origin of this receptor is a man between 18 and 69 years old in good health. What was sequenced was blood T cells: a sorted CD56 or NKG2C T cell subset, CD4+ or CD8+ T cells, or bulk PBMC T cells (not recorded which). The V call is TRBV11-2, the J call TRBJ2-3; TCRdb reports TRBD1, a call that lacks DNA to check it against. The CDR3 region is CASSPGGAGRTTDTQYF.